The entry that follows covers one T cell receptor beta chain sequence. As yet, its antigen is unknown. This record comes from a study of CD8 T cells in ankylosing spondylitis. Study observations and caveats: Characteristic of ankylosing spondylitis blood, it appeared, was a TCR beta motif comprising roughly eight highly homologous variants. In synovial fluid and blood from reactive arthritis, some motif variants were previously reported. CD8+ cells made up the disease-linked clones, which were relatively rare in peripheral blood.

The germline V gene has CDR1 SGHRS and CDR2 YFSETQ. The CDR3 sequence is 16 residues long. V trimming: 1 base; J trimming: 8 bases; junction bases outside the gene matches: 6. In TCRdb, the 5' RACE reads were re-called with MiXCR into one record per CDR3 protein. The sample shows 250,000 to 300,000 distinct CDR3 sequences, 20% of them seen only once. This sequence was found in a male donor with ankylosing spondylitis or in good health (not recorded which). Source material: blood, either unsorted or a sorted T cell fraction (not recorded which). The rearrangement links TRBV5-1 to TRBJ2-2, with 12 nucleotides matching TRBD1. The CDR3 bases are TGCGCCAGCAGCTTGACGGGACAGGGGGCTTCGGGGGAGCTGTTTTTT. This codes for CASSLTGQGASGELFF.